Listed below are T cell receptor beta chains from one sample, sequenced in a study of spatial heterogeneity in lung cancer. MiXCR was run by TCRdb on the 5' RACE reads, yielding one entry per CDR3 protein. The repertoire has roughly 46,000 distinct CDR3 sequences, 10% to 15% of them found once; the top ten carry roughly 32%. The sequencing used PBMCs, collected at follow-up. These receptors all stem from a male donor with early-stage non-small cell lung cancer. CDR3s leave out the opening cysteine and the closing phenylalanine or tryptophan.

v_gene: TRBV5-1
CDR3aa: ASSFAGTLSYEQY

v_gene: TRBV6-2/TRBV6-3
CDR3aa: ASGRFPNSPLH

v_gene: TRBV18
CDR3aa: ASSPPVREKLF

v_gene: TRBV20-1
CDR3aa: SAKPGPYEQY

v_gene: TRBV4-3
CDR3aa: ASSHLDRTF

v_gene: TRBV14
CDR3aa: ASSQGNQPQH

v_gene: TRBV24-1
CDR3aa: ATASTGGGDGYT

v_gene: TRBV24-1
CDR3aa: ATSDPSVGGKETQY

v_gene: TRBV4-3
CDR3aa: ASSQDFRVYRGYT

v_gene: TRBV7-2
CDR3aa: ASSSQPHSQYSGANVLT

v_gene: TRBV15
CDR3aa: ATRKGLAGTYEQY